The text below deals with one TCR beta chain. Its antigen is unknown. Germline V lookup: CDR1 LGHDT, CDR2 YNNKEL (reference sequence). CDR3 length: 15 residues. Unmatched junction bases numbered 9, after V lost 3 bases and J lost 6 bases. Documented time point: persistent/refractory GD, antithyroid drugs over 5 years with positive TRAb. After RNA was extracted from PBMCs, the TCR library was made from it. Through Arm-PCR of CDR3 regions and iRepertoire HTBI primers, TCR beta libraries were built. TCRdb re-analysed the multiplex PCR reads in MiXCR, keeping a single row per CDR3 protein. The sample has 500,000 to 800,000 distinct CDR3 sequences, approximately 31% seen once. The data are from a study of regulatory T cells in long-lasting Graves disease. Study-level findings and limits: There was favoring of TRBV28, TRBJ1-2 and TRBJ2-5 in persistent disease. Clonotypes that were public and shared totalled a few thousand in persistent patients versus 966 in new patients.

The origin of this receptor is a female donor with Graves disease. The specimen comprised peripheral blood mononuclear cells (PBMCs), sampled when the disease was refractory, from a patient treated with antithyroid drugs. The chain employs TRBV3-1 and TRBJ2-7, with 9 bases aligning to TRBD2. The CDR3, as DNA: TGTGCCAGCAGCCAGGACTCTAGCGGGGTCCGCGAGCAGTACTTC. Translated: CASSQDSSGVREQYF.